The 20 T cell receptor beta chains given below trace back to one sample, sequenced in a study of technical replicates of blood from a handful of donors. This table comes from immunoSEQ multiplex PCR, and its TCRdb copy is limited to in-frame clones, with some not included. This table holds 50,000 to 70,000 clones, roughly nine tenths found once. What was sequenced was PBMCs. These receptors were collected from a human donor in good health. Some clones in this sample may be carry-over from other donors' samples.

The chain recombines TRBV7-2 with TRBJ1-5, with 7 bases fitting TRBD1. This CDR3 has 13 residues. The J segment lost 6 bases and the V segment lost 5 bases, leaving 4 bases of the junction unmatched. Germline V gives CDR1 SGHTA, CDR2 FQGNSA. As DNA, the CDR3 is TGTGCCAGCAGCCCGACAGGGACTCAGCCCCAGCATTTT. It is translated as CASSPTGTQPQHF.

This chain connects TRBV18 to TRBJ2-3, with 9 bases that match TRBD1. This CDR3 is built from 16 residues. V shed 3 bases, J shed 2 bases, and the junction held 6 bases outside the gene matches. The germline CDR1 and CDR2 sequences are KGHSH and LQKENI. CDR3 coding DNA: TGTGCCAGCTCACCTTATGGACAGGGGATCACAGATACGCAGTATTTT. This gives the protein CASSPYGQGITDTQYF.

The chain is built from TRBV7-9 and TRBJ2-7; a possible D gene is TRBD1 (7 bases). The germline V gene has CDR1 SEHNR and CDR2 FQNEAQ (reference sequence). The CDR3 runs to 14 residues. Trimming removed 5 bases from V and 4 bases from J, with 15 bases in between. In DNA form, the CDR3 reads TGTGCCAGCAGCCCCGGAGGGGGCAGGTACGAGCAGTACTTC. This translates into CASSPGGGRYEQYF.

This chain joins TRBV4-2 and TRBJ2-1; 7 bases map to TRBD1. Germline V gives CDR1 LGHNA, CDR2 YNFKEQ. V gave up 0 bases and J gave up 4 bases; unmatched junction bases: 6. The CDR3 spans 16 residues. Here the CDR3 reads CASSQDEQGWYNEQFF. The DNA for the CDR3 is TGTGCCAGCAGCCAAGATGAACAGGGGTGGTACAATGAGCAGTTCTTC.

The gene calls are TRBV19 and TRBJ2-4; D is perhaps TRBD1 (6 bases). V shed 5 bases and J shed 2 bases, with 19 bases lying between them. CDR3 length equals 17 residues. Germline lookup yields CDR1 LNHDA and CDR2 SQIVND (reference sequence). CDR3 loop: CASSPRTETLSKNIQYF. In DNA, the CDR3 is TGTGCCAGTAGTCCTCGGACAGAGACGCTGTCCAAAAACATTCAGTACTTC. Supplemented by reference TRBV19 and TRBJ2-4, the full variable domain reads DGGITQSPKYLFRKEGQNVTLSCEQNLNHDAMYWYRQDPGQGLRLIYYSQIVNDFQKGDIAEGYSVSREKKESFPLTVTSAQKNPTAFYLCASSPRTETLSKNIQYFGAGTRLSVL.

This clone was seen only once. The rearrangement uses TRBV11-2 and TRBJ2-7, with a weak D call TRBD2 (6 bases). V lost 5 bases to trimming and J lost 1 base, with 15 bases between them. The CDR3 totals 15 residues. CDR1 and CDR2 from the germline V gene are SGHAT and FQNNGV. As DNA, the CDR3 is TGTGCCAGCAGCCCGCGGGGTGACCAGTCCTACGAGCAGTACTTC. It encodes CASSPRGDQSYEQYF.

The CDR3 bases are TGTGCCAGCAGCCAGGACAGGGGAGGAAACACCATATATTTT. It codes for CASSQDRGGNTIYF. The genes are TRBV7-9 and TRBJ1-3; 9 nucleotides line up with TRBD1. J was trimmed by 4 bases and V by 5 bases; bases with no gene match: 3. The CDR3 loop spans 14 amino acids. Looked up from germline, CDR1 is SEHNR and CDR2 is FQNEAQ (reference sequence).

This chain connects TRBV7-9 to TRBJ2-5, with 12 nucleotides matching TRBD2. V was pared by 6 bases and J by 9 bases, with 14 bases of the junction left unmatched. The V gene's germline CDR1 is SEHNR and CDR2 FQNEAQ (reference sequence). This CDR3 contains 16 residues. DNA of the CDR3: TGTGCCAGCAGTATCCTAGCGGGGGGGGCTTTAACGGCCCAGTACTTC. This translates into CASSILAGGALTAQYF.

This clone turned up a few times. The chain links TRBV2 to TRBJ2-7, with 10 positions matching TRBD2. The V gene end was trimmed by 4 bases and the J gene end by 4 bases; junction bases not matched to a gene: 4. Germline CDR1 is SNHLY and CDR2 is FYNNEI. The CDR3 covers 14 residues. The CDR3 DNA is TGTGCCAGCAGTGCAGCGGGAGGGGGATACGAGCAGTACTTC. It is translated as CASSAAGGGYEQYF.

The chain recombines TRBV7-8 with TRBJ2-1, with TRBD2 matching 14 bases. The CDR3 loop spans 18 amino acids. The junction had 9 bases not matched to a gene; V was cut back by 1 base and J by 7 bases. The germline V gene has CDR1 SGHVS and CDR2 FQNEAQ. In nucleotides, the CDR3 is TGTGCCAGCAGCTTAGGGACTAGCGGGGGGCTTTACCGAAATGAGCAGTTCTTC. Translation gives CASSLGTSGGLYRNEQFF. Using reference TRBV7-8 and TRBJ2-1 for the parts outside the CDR3, the full variable domain is GAGVSQSPRYKVAKRGQDVALRCDPISGHVSLFWYQQALGQGPEFLTYFQNEAQLDKSGLPSDRFFAERPEGSVSTLKIQRTQQEDSAVYLCASSLGTSGGLYRNEQFFGPGTRLTVL.

The chain uses TRBV30 and TRBJ2-4; perhaps TRBD2 as D (6 bases). The CDR3 contains 15 residues. The germline gives CDR1 GTSNPN, CDR2 SVGIG (reference sequence). Trimming stripped 4 bases from V and 2 bases from J, with 15 bases between. CDR3 bases: TGTGCCTGGACTGCGGGGAAAGGATCCAAAAACATTCAGTACTTC. It specifies CAWTAGKGSKNIQYF.

V usage is TRBV4-2 and J usage is TRBJ2-7; 10 bases match TRBD1. Germline V CDR1 and CDR2: LGHNA, YNFKEQ. The CDR3 is 15 amino acids. V shed 4 bases and J 6 bases; nucleotides not matched to a gene: 9. The CDR3 bases are TGTGCCAGCAGCCCCCGGGACAGGGGTTTCGGCGAGCAGTACTTC. Its protein is CASSPRDRGFGEQYF.

Regarding this clone: Other DNA sequences in this sample translate to the same CDR3. The gene calls are TRBV9 and TRBJ2-3; tentative D call: TRBD2 (5 bases). Germline V gives CDR1 SGDLS, CDR2 YYNGEE. This CDR3 has 14 residues. Trimming took off 3 bases at V and 1 base at J, with 9 bases between the two ends. For the CDR3, the DNA is TGTGCCAGCAGCGCGGTCGGGGGCACAGATACGCAGTATTTT. Translated: CASSAVGGTDTQYF.

This clone has a handful of counts. The likely explanation is a read error, given a far larger clone one base away. This sample also contains other DNA sequences that code for the same CDR3. This sequence joins TRBV5-1 and TRBJ1-1; TRBD1 agrees at 8 bases. The V segment lost 0 bases and the J segment 3 bases; nucleotides outside the gene matches: 1. CDR3 length equals 14 residues. The V gene's germline CDR1 is SGHRS and CDR2 YFSETQ. The CDR3 protein is CASSLAGGYTEAFF. The CDR3, as DNA: TGCGCCAGCAGCTTGGCAGGGGGCTACACTGAAGCTTTCTTT.

The chain links TRBV20-1 to TRBJ2-2; D is undetermined. The ends were cut back, 6 bases at V and 7 bases at J, with 9 bases in the middle. The germline V gene encodes CDR1 DFQATT and CDR2 SNEGSKA (reference sequence). The CDR3 loop spans 11 amino acids. The CDR3, as DNA: TGCAGTGCCCCCTCGGGCGGGGAGCTGTTTTTT. As protein: CSAPSGGELFF.

This chain connects TRBV30 to TRBJ2-7, with 9 positions matching TRBD1. CDR3 length: 13 residues. CDR1 is GTSNPN and CDR2 is SVGIG in the germline V gene (reference sequence). J was trimmed by 0 bases and V by 5 bases; bases with no gene match: 2. CDR3 bases: TGTGCCTGGGGGACAGGGAACTCCTACGAGCAGTACTTC. Protein: CAWGTGNSYEQYF.

The chain joins TRBV6-4 to TRBJ2-3; TRBD1 matches 10 bases. The junction had 7 bases not matched to a gene; V was cut back by 0 bases and J by 7 bases. Germline CDR1 reads MRHNA; CDR2 reads SNTAGT. The CDR3 consists of 16 residues. The CDR3 sequence is CASSDSGGQGSNTQYF. The CDR3 DNA is TGTGCCAGCAGTGACTCGGGGGGACAGGGGTCGAATACGCAGTATTTT.

The count of this clone is one. The rearrangement joins TRBV2 to TRBJ1-1, with 7 nucleotides matching TRBD1. The CDR3 contains 13 residues. Germline V gene lookup returns CDR1 SNHLY and CDR2 FYNNEI. V trimming: 6 bases; J trimming: 4 bases; junction bases outside the gene matches: 5. CDR3 region: CASRETGVTEAFF. DNA for the CDR3: TGTGCCAGCAGAGAAACAGGGGTCACTGAAGCTTTCTTT.

The chain joins TRBV10-3 to TRBJ1-2; D is ambiguous. This CDR3 has 16 amino acids. V was cut by 4 bases and J by 1 base, with 16 bases left in between. CDR1 is ENHRY and CDR2 is SYGVKD in the germline V gene. The CDR3 bases are TGTGCCATCAGTGGTGGGCGACGGATGATTAACTATGGCTACACCTTC. Translation gives CAISGGRRMINYGYTF.

This clone was counted between two and nine times. This chain uses TRBV4-1 with TRBJ2-3, with 8 bases identical to TRBD2. The ends lost 4 bases at V and 2 bases at J; junction bases unmatched: 5. There are 15 residues in the CDR3. CDR1 is MGHRA, CDR2 YSYEKL, per germline. In DNA form, the CDR3 reads TGCGCCAGCAGCCGGATAGCGGGGATCACAGATACGCAGTATTTT. Encoded protein: CASSRIAGITDTQYF.